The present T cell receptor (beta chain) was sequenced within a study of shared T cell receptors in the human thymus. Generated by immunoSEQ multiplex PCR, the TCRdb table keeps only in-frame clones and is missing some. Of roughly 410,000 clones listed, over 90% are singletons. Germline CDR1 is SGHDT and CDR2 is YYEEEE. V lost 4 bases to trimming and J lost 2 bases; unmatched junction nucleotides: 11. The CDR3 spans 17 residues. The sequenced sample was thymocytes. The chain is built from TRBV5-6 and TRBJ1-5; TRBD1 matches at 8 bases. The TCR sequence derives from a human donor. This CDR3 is CASSKRQGRMGNQPQHF. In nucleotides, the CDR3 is TGTGCCAGCAGCAAAAGACAGGGGCGGATGGGCAATCAGCCCCAGCATTTT.